The next 18 T cell receptor beta chains were all read from a single sample in a study of OX40 agonist ivuxolimab in advanced cancers. Assay: immunoSEQ multiplex PCR; the TCRdb copy retains only in-frame clones and omits some. The sample lists about 94,000 clones, around 86% occurring once. The specimen was CD4+ or CD8+ T cells sorted from blood, collected in a trial of the OX40 agonist ivuxolimab. The receptors originated from an adult with an advanced solid tumor such as melanoma, head and neck, liver or kidney cancer.

The chain links TRBV28 to TRBJ2-5; weak D call: TRBD1 (5 bases). Gene TRBJ2-7 matches the end of the DNA better, so the J call may be wrong. This CDR3 has 14 amino acids. The germline CDR1 and CDR2 sequences are MDHEN and SYDVKM. The CDR3 nucleotides are TGTGCCAGCAATGAGGCAGGGAAGGTTTTCGAGCAGTACTTC. Translation gives CASNEAGKVFEQYF.

The CDR3 sequence is CASSLVGSYEQYF. The CDR3 DNA is TGCGCCAGCAGCTTGGTCGGGTCCTACGAGCAGTACTTC. The chain is built from TRBV5-1 and TRBJ2-7; unclear D gene. Trimming stripped 0 bases from V and 1 base from J, with 5 bases between. CDR3 length: 13 amino acids. Germline-derived CDR1 and CDR2 are SGHRS and YFSETQ.

The chain couples TRBV14 to TRBJ2-7; D not resolved. There are 14 residues in the CDR3. The V gene's germline CDR1 is SGHDN and CDR2 FVKESK. Trimming took 2 bases from V and 0 from J, leaving 8 bases between them. The CDR3 region is CASSQWGSSYEQYF. Written as DNA, the CDR3 is TGTGCCAGCAGCCAATGGGGAAGCTCCTACGAGCAGTACTTC.

The genes are TRBV5-6 and TRBJ1-6; perhaps TRBD1 as D (6 bases). From germline, CDR1 is SGHDT and CDR2 YYEEEE. This CDR3 comprises 13 residues. V lost 4 bases, J lost 10 bases, and 12 bases lay in between. The CDR3 coding sequence is TGTGCCAGCAGCGTAAGAAGGGGGTCACCCCTCCACTTT. It is translated as CASSVRRGSPLHF.

The V call is TRBV7-2, the J call TRBJ1-2; D unresolved. CDR3 length: 13 amino acids. The germline gives CDR1 SGHTA, CDR2 FQGNSA. Between the trimmed V and J ends, which lost 5 bases and 4 bases, there was a span of 11 bases. The CDR3 DNA sequence: TGTGCCAGCAGCCCGGTAGAGGGCTATGGCTACACCTTC. Residues: CASSPVEGYGYTF. Combining the CDR3 with reference TRBV7-2 and TRBJ1-2 gives the whole variable domain GAGVSQSPSNKVTEKGKDVELRCDPISGHTALYWYRQSLGQGLEFLIYFQGNSAPDKSGLPSDRFSAERTGGSVSTLTIQRTQQEDSAVYLCASSPVEGYGYTFGSGTRLTVV.

The chain joins TRBV15 to TRBJ1-1; no clear D gene. V was pared by 2 bases and J by 5 bases, with 9 bases between. The CDR3 is 13 amino acids. Germline CDR1 is LNHNV and CDR2 is YYDKDF (reference sequence). For the CDR3, the DNA is TGTGCCACCAGCAGATGGACGGGGACTGAAGCTTTCTTT. It codes for CATSRWTGTEAFF. Full variable domain (outside the CDR3, taken from reference TRBV15 and TRBJ1-1): DAMVIQNPRYQVTQFGKPVTLSCSQTLNHNVMYWYQQKSSQAPKLLFHYYDKDFNNEADTPDNFQSRRPNTSFCFLDIRSPGLGDTAMYLCATSRWTGTEAFFGQGTRLTVV.

The chain combines TRBV11-2 with TRBJ2-5, with 8 bases aligning to TRBD1. Looked up from germline, CDR1 is SGHAT and CDR2 is FQNNGV. The CDR3 loop spans 15 amino acids. V was pared by 5 bases and J by 4 bases, with 9 bases of the junction left unmatched. CDR3 coding DNA: TGTGCCAGCAGCCCAGACGGCAGGGGGCGAGAGACCCAGTACTTC. This codes for CASSPDGRGRETQYF.

The chain employs TRBV10-3 and TRBJ2-7; 8 bases fit TRBD1. Trimming cost V 6 bases and J 2 bases; bases outside gene matches: 9. CDR1 and CDR2 from the germline V gene are ENHRY and SYGVKD. This CDR3 region has 15 residues. The CDR3 DNA follows: TGTGCCATCAGAGCTGACAGGGGAGGCCCCTACGAGCAGTACTTC. This translates into CAIRADRGGPYEQYF.

This clone was counted a single time. The V call is TRBV19, the J call TRBJ1-5, with 9 bases matching TRBD1. Germline assignment: CDR1 LNHDA and CDR2 SQIVND (reference sequence). V lost 5 bases to trimming and J lost 6 bases; unmatched junction nucleotides: 11. The CDR3 sequence is 16 residues long. The CDR3 spells CASSPPGTGKGQPQHF. The CDR3 DNA is TGTGCCAGTAGTCCCCCCGGGACAGGGAAGGGTCAGCCCCAGCATTTT.

V is TRBV7-3 and J is TRBJ2-3; 7 nucleotides agree with TRBD2. V shed 5 bases, J shed 5 bases, and the junction held 13 bases outside the gene matches. The CDR3 covers 16 residues. Per germline, CDR1 SGHTA and CDR2 FQGTGA. The CDR3 region has the DNA TGTGCCAGCAGCCCCCTCCCGAGCGGGGAGCAAGATACGCAGTATTTT. This sequence encodes CASSPLPSGEQDTQYF. The variable domain in full, with the rest retrieved from reference TRBV7-3 and TRBJ2-3, is GAGVSQTPSNKVTEKGKYVELRCDPISGHTALYWYRQSLGQGPEFLIYFQGTGAADDSGLPNDRFFAVRPEGSVSTLKIQRTERGDSAVYLCASSPLPSGEQDTQYFGPGTRLTVL.

The rearrangement links TRBV6-5 to TRBJ1-2; perhaps TRBD1 as D (5 bases). Per germline, CDR1 MNHEY and CDR2 SVGAGI. V lost 2 bases and J lost 8, with 12 bases in between. The CDR3 extends over 13 amino acids. The CDR3 nucleotides read TGTGCCAGCAGTTACCGGGGCTTTCGGGGCTACACCTTC. Residues: CASSYRGFRGYTF.

The chain employs TRBV5-4 and TRBJ1-2, with D unresolved. The V and J ends lost 0 bases and 13 bases respectively, with 16 bases between them. The germline gives CDR1 SGHNT, CDR2 YYREEE (reference sequence). There are 13 residues in the CDR3. CDR3 region: CASSLDWDQAFTF. In DNA, the CDR3 is TGTGCCAGCAGCTTGGACTGGGATCAAGCTTTCACCTTC. Supplemented by reference TRBV5-4 and TRBJ1-2, the full variable domain reads ETGVTQSPTHLIKTRGQQVTLRCSSQSGHNTVSWYQQALGQGPQFIFQYYREEENGRGNFPPRFSGLQFPNYSSELNVNALELDDSALYLCASSLDWDQAFTFGSGTRLTVV.

This chain links TRBV6-6 with TRBJ2-7; either TRBD1 or TRBD2 may supply D (6 bases each). V lost 4 bases, J lost 4 bases, and 11 bases lay in between. The CDR3 is made up of 13 amino acids. CDR1 is MNHNY and CDR2 is SVGAGI in the germline V gene (reference sequence). In nucleotides, the CDR3 is TGTGCCAGCAGTTTGGGGGGCCGATACGAGCAGTACTTC. Translating gives CASSLGGRYEQYF.

The chain combines TRBV19 with TRBJ2-1; no clear D gene. In germline, CDR1 is LNHDA, CDR2 SQIVND (reference sequence). V lost 5 bases, J lost 10 bases, and 12 bases lay in between. This CDR3 is 12 amino acids long. The CDR3 here is CASSPSRLEQFF. Here the CDR3 DNA reads TGTGCCAGTAGTCCCTCAAGACTCGAGCAGTTCTTC.

This chain connects TRBV13 to TRBJ2-3; perhaps TRBD1 as D (5 bases). V lost 3 bases to trimming and J lost 5 bases, with 15 bases between them. Per the germline V gene, CDR1 is PRHDT and CDR2 is FYEKMQ (reference sequence). There are 15 residues in the CDR3. CDR3 bases: TGTGCCAGCAGCTTTAGTTGGGCAGGGATAGATACGCAGTATTTT. Translation: CASSFSWAGIDTQYF.

The chain carries TRBV6-1 and TRBJ2-7; 7 bases are shared with TRBD1. CDR3 size: 15 residues. With V trimmed by 3 bases and J by 3 bases, 8 bases remained unmatched. Germline-derived CDR1 and CDR2 are MNHNS and SASEGT. The CDR3 region is CASSEPGQASYEQYF. The CDR3 DNA is TGTGCCAGCAGTGAGCCCGGACAGGCAAGCTACGAGCAGTACTTC.

V is TRBV7-3 and J is TRBJ1-2; D unclear. The CDR3 has 16 residues. Germline CDR1 is SGHTA and CDR2 is FQGTGA. Trimming removed 5 bases from V and 3 bases from J, with 19 bases in between. DNA for the CDR3: TGTGCCAGCAGCCCACGTCGGGGAGATCGAGACTATGGCTACACCTTC. It encodes CASSPRRGDRDYGYTF.

This clone was seen only a few times. The chain recombines TRBV4-3 with TRBJ1-4, with D possibly TRBD1 on 5 matching bases. Trimming pared 3 bases from V and 7 bases from J, leaving 21 bases between. The CDR3 loop spans 17 amino acids. Germline V gene sequence: CDR1 LGHNA, CDR2 YSLEER. In DNA, the CDR3 is TGCGCCAGCAGCCAGACTGGACCAAGGACGGGGGGTGAAAAACTGTTTTTT. Protein product: CASSQTGPRTGGEKLFF.